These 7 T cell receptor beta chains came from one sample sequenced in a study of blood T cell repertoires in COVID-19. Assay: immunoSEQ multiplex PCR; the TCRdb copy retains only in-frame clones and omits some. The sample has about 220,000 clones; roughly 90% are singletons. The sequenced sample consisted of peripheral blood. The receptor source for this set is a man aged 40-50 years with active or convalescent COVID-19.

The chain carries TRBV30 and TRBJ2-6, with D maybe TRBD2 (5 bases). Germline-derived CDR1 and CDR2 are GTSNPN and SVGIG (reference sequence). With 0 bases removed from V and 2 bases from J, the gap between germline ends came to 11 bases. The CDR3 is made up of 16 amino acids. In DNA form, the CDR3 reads TGTGCCTGGAGTGTAAGGACTGTCGCTGGGGCCAACGTCCTGACTTTC. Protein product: CAWSVRTVAGANVLTF. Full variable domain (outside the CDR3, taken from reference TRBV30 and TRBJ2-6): SQTIHQWPATLVQPVGSPLSLECTVEGTSNPNLYWYRQAAGRGLQLLFYSVGIGQISSEVPQNLSASRPQDRQFILSSKKLLLSDSGFYLCAWSVRTVAGANVLTFGAGSRLTVL.

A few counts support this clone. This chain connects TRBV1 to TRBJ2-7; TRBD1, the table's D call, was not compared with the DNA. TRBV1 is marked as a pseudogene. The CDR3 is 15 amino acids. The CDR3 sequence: CTSSQDRGVSYEQYF. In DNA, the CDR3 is TGCACCAGCAGCCAAGACAGGGGGGTCTCCTACGAGCAGTACTTC.

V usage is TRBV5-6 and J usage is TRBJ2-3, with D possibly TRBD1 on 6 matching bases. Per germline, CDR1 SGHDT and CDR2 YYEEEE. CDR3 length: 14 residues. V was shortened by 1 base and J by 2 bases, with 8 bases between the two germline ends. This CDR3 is CASSLRGSTDTQYF. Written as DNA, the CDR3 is TGTGCCAGCAGCTTGAGGGGGTCCACAGATACGCAGTATTTT.

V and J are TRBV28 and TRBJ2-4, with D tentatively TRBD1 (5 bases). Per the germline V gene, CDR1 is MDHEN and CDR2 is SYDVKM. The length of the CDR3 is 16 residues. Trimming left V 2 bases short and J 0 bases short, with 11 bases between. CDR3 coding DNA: TGTGCCAGCAGTTTAGTTGGGGCTTTAGCCAAAAACATTCAGTACTTC. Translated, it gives CASSLVGALAKNIQYF.

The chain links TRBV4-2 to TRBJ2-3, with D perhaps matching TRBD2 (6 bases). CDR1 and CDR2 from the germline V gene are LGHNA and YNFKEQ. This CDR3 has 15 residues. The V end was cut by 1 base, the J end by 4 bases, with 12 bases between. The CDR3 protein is CASSQVGGAPDTQYF. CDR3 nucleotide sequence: TGTGCCAGCAGCCAAGTAGGCGGGGCGCCAGATACGCAGTATTTT.

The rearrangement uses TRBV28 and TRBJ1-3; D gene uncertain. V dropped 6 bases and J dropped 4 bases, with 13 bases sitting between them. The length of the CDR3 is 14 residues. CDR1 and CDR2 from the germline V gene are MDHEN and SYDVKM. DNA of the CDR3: TGTGCCAGCAGGCCCCCCAATAGAGGAAACACCATATATTTT. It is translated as CASRPPNRGNTIYF.

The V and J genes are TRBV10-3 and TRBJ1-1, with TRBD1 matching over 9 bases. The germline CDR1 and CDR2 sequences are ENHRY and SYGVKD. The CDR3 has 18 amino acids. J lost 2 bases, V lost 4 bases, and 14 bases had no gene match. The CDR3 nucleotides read TGTGCCATCAGTGCCTTTCTAAGCCGGGACAGGGACAACACTGAAGCTTTCTTT. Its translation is CAISAFLSRDRDNTEAFF.